What follows are 31 T cell receptor beta chains derived from one specimen sequenced in a study of shared clonotypes between healthy human individuals. The data were produced by immunoSEQ multiplex PCR, yet TCRdb's version contains in-frame clones alone and is incomplete. The sample lists 2 million or so clones; roughly 95% were seen once. Sequencing was done on a sample of naive CD4+ T cells sorted from blood. Described subset: CD45RA+ positively selected. The receptors originated from a man younger than 30 in good health.

V gene TRBV11-3 combines with J gene TRBJ2-1; 13 nucleotides line up with TRBD2. The CDR3 length is 17 residues. After removal of 1 base from V and 1 base from J, the junction contained 1 base not matched to a gene. Germline-derived CDR1 and CDR2 are SGHNT and YENEEA. The CDR3 reads CASSLGTSGGSYNEQFF. CDR3 nucleotides: TGTGCCAGCAGCTTAGGGACTAGCGGGGGATCCTACAATGAGCAGTTCTTC.

The chain has TRBV14 and TRBJ2-7; 11 bases align to TRBD1. The CDR3 has 14 residues. V shed 3 bases and J 3 bases; nucleotides not matched to a gene: 1. Germline-derived CDR1 and CDR2 are SGHDN and FVKESK. CDR3 amino acids: CASSHGTGGYEQYF. CDR3 DNA sequence: TGTGCCAGCAGCCACGGGACAGGGGGCTACGAGCAGTACTTC.

The rearrangement links TRBV9 to TRBJ1-1, with D possibly matching TRBD1 (5 bases). The length of the CDR3 is 14 residues. With 3 bases removed from V and 4 bases from J, the gap between germline ends came to 13 bases. Germline loops: CDR1 SGDLS, CDR2 YYNGEE. CDR3 amino acids: CASSATGAGTEAFF. In nucleotides, the CDR3 is TGTGCCAGCAGCGCCACCGGGGCGGGCACTGAAGCTTTCTTT.

This rearrangement joins TRBV28 to TRBJ2-7, with D maybe TRBD2 (7 bases). This CDR3 has 14 amino acids. Trimming stripped 9 bases from V and 0 bases from J, with 15 bases between. In germline, CDR1 is MDHEN, CDR2 SYDVKM. The CDR3 loop is CASWEGGSSYEQYF. CDR3 DNA: TGTGCCAGTTGGGAGGGGGGGAGCTCCTACGAGCAGTACTTC.

The chain couples TRBV7-2 to TRBJ2-2; 7 bases match TRBD1. The germline gives CDR1 SGHTA, CDR2 FQGNSA. The CDR3 extends over 15 amino acids. Trimming took 5 bases from V and 8 from J; bases not matched to a gene: 11. CDR3 region: CASSRQGSGLGELFF. CDR3 DNA sequence: TGTGCCAGCAGCCGACAGGGATCGGGTCTTGGGGAGCTGTTTTTT. Looking up the rest from reference TRBV7-2 and TRBJ2-2 gives the full variable domain: GAGVSQSPSNKVTEKGKDVELRCDPISGHTALYWYRQSLGQGLEFLIYFQGNSAPDKSGLPSDRFSAERTGGSVSTLTIQRTQQEDSAVYLCASSRQGSGLGELFFGEGSRLTVL.

The chain joins TRBV10-3 to TRBJ2-3, with D possibly TRBD2 on 6 matching bases. Trimming pared 7 bases from V and 2 bases from J, leaving 10 bases between. The CDR3 totals 13 residues. Germline V gene sequence: CDR1 ENHRY, CDR2 SYGVKD. As DNA, the CDR3 is TGTGCCATCACGGGAGCCACCACAGATACGCAGTATTTT. Its protein product is CAITGATTDTQYF.

The chain uses TRBV7-9 and TRBJ2-3; the D is unclear. Trimming removed 3 bases from V and 1 base from J, with 11 bases in between. Germline CDR1 is SEHNR and CDR2 is FQNEAQ (reference sequence). This CDR3 spans 15 amino acids. The CDR3 here is CASSFPNLGTDTQYF. In DNA, the CDR3 is TGTGCCAGCAGCTTCCCGAACCTTGGCACAGATACGCAGTATTTT. Full variable domain (outside the CDR3, taken from reference TRBV7-9 and TRBJ2-3): DTGVSQNPRHKITKRGQNVTFRCDPISEHNRLYWYRQTLGQGPEFLTYFQNEAQLEKSRLLSDRFSAERPKGSFSTLEIQRTEQGDSAMYLCASSFPNLGTDTQYFGPGTRLTVL.

The chain uses TRBV30 and TRBJ1-3, with D hard to call. V was pared by 0 bases and J by 3 bases, with 15 bases between. CDR1 is GTSNPN and CDR2 is SVGIG in the germline V gene (reference sequence). The CDR3 covers 16 residues. CDR3 sequence reads: CAWSVGRTSLGNTIYF. DNA for the CDR3: TGTGCCTGGAGTGTAGGTCGGACCTCACTTGGAAACACCATATATTTT.

The chain joins TRBV7-2 to TRBJ2-7, with 8 bases identical to TRBD2. The V segment lost 3 bases and the J segment 0 bases; nucleotides outside the gene matches: 4. CDR3 length equals 15 residues. Germline values: CDR1 SGHTA, CDR2 FQGNSA. The CDR3 reads CASSFVGTSSYEQYF. Here the CDR3 DNA reads TGTGCCAGCAGCTTCGTAGGGACTAGCTCCTACGAGCAGTACTTC.

This chain connects TRBV10-3 to TRBJ1-6; the D gene is possibly TRBD1 (5 bases). CDR3 size: 17 residues. From germline, CDR1 is ENHRY and CDR2 SYGVKD. V was shortened by 0 bases and J by 8 bases, with 17 bases between the two germline ends. For the CDR3, the DNA is TGTGCCATCAGTGAGTCTCCTACCGGGGCGAAAGATTCACCCCTCCACTTT. Its protein product is CAISESPTGAKDSPLHF.

The chain employs TRBV11-2 and TRBJ2-7; TRBD1 matches at 8 bases. V lost 1 base and J lost 1; bases outside the gene matches: 3. The CDR3 runs to 15 residues. The germline V gene encodes CDR1 SGHAT and CDR2 FQNNGV. The CDR3 DNA reads as TGTGCCAGCAGCTTAGCGCGGGACAGGTCCTACGAGCAGTACTTC. Protein sequence: CASSLARDRSYEQYF.

The chain couples TRBV10-3 to TRBJ2-1, with 7 bases identical to TRBD2. The CDR3 runs to 13 residues. The V gene's germline CDR1 is ENHRY and CDR2 SYGVKD. V lost 11 bases, J lost 0 bases, and 4 bases stayed unmatched. CDR3 nucleotide sequence: TGTGCCCACGGGGGGTCCTCCTACAATGAGCAGTTCTTC. This gives the protein CAHGGSSYNEQFF.

The table lists this clone with a count of one. This chain uses TRBV5-4 with TRBJ1-1; 8 bases fit TRBD1. The V gene end was trimmed by 4 bases and the J gene end by 5 bases; junction bases not matched to a gene: 13. The germline CDR1 and CDR2 sequences are SGHNT and YYREEE (reference sequence). The CDR3 sequence is 16 residues long. CDR3 sequence (DNA): TGTGCCAGCAGCAACCAGGACAGGGTTCTAGGAACTGAAGCTTTCTTT. Translated, it gives CASSNQDRVLGTEAFF.

This clone was seen only once. The gene calls are TRBV5-6 and TRBJ2-7, with 12 bases identical to TRBD2. The V and J ends lost 6 bases and 1 base, in that order; junction bases with no gene match: 8. The CDR3 is 16 amino acids. The V gene's germline CDR1 is SGHDT and CDR2 YYEEEE. CDR3 sequence reads: CASTRETSGRSYEQYF. The CDR3 DNA reads TGTGCCAGCACCAGAGAGACTAGCGGGAGATCCTACGAGCAGTACTTC.

The table lists this clone with a few counts. The chain is built from TRBV10-3 and TRBJ1-1; 7 bases align to TRBD1. V was clipped by 2 bases and J by 2 bases; unmatched bases: 5. The germline V gene encodes CDR1 ENHRY and CDR2 SYGVKD. The CDR3 is 15 amino acids. The CDR3: CAISEPRQGNTEAFF. In DNA, the CDR3 is TGTGCCATCAGTGAGCCCCGACAGGGCAACACTGAAGCTTTCTTT.

The chain couples TRBV4-1 to TRBJ1-6, with D unresolved. Germline V CDR1 and CDR2: MGHRA, YSYEKL. CDR3 length: 15 residues. Trimming cost V 0 bases and J 7 bases, with 10 bases left between them. In DNA form, the CDR3 reads TGCGCCAGCAGCCAAGATAAACAGATCAATTCACCCCTCCACTTT. Residues: CASSQDKQINSPLHF.

This clone showed up just once. V is TRBV5-1 and J is TRBJ1-4; 9 bases align to TRBD1. Unmatched junction bases numbered 7, after V lost 4 bases and J lost 0 bases. The CDR3 is made up of 17 amino acids. Germline lookup yields CDR1 SGHRS and CDR2 YFSETQ. The DNA of the CDR3 is TGCGCCAGCAGCGAACGGGACAGGGCACCAACTAATGAAAAACTGTTTTTT. This gives the protein CASSERDRAPTNEKLFF.

The genes are TRBV7-3 and TRBJ1-1; D unresolved. Germline V gives CDR1 SGHTA, CDR2 FQGTGA. Trimming took 2 bases from V and 0 from J, leaving 7 bases between them. CDR3 length equals 14 residues. Here the CDR3 DNA reads TGTGCCAGCAGCTTATACGGACTGAACACTGAAGCTTTCTTT. Translation: CASSLYGLNTEAFF.

In the case of this clone: Other DNA variants within this sample encode the same CDR3. The CDR3 DNA follows: TGTGCCAGCAGTGAAGAATATACGCAGTATTTT. It codes for CASSEEYTQYF. This sequence joins TRBV2 and TRBJ2-3; D not certain. CDR3 size: 11 residues. V lost 1 base and J 7 bases, leaving 3 bases between the germline ends. Germline V gives CDR1 SNHLY, CDR2 FYNNEI.

This chain's CDR3 is CASSSNMAGELFF. CDR3 DNA: TGTGCCAGCTCAAGTAATATGGCCGGGGAGCTGTTTTTT. V gene TRBV18 combines with J gene TRBJ2-2, with unresolved D. This CDR3 region has 13 residues. CDR1 is KGHSH, CDR2 LQKENI, per germline. V dropped 5 bases and J dropped 6 bases, with 10 bases sitting between them.

This clone was detected once. The chain uses TRBV28 and TRBJ1-2; 9 positions agree with TRBD1. The CDR3 loop spans 20 amino acids. J gave up 1 base and V 2 bases, and 17 bases lay outside the gene matches. Germline CDR1 reads MDHEN; CDR2 reads SYDVKM. DNA of the CDR3: TGTGCCAGCAGTTTACCCCCTTCGCTCACTAGGACAGGGGATAACTATGGCTACACCTTC. It specifies CASSLPPSLTRTGDNYGYTF.

The chain recombines TRBV6-1 with TRBJ2-3, with D uncertain. Trimming stripped 6 bases from V and 2 bases from J, with 12 bases between. Per germline, CDR1 MNHNS and CDR2 SASEGT. This CDR3 is 14 amino acids long. CDR3 coding DNA: TGTGCCAGCAGCGAGGACGGGTACACAGATACGCAGTATTTT. This sequence encodes CASSEDGYTDTQYF.

The rearrangement links TRBV7-9 to TRBJ2-2; D gene unclear. With 2 bases removed from V and 1 base from J, the gap between germline ends came to 11 bases. The CDR3 loop spans 16 amino acids. CDR1 is SEHNR and CDR2 is FQNEAQ in the germline V gene (reference sequence). CDR3 residues: CASSLTATLNTGELFF. The CDR3, as DNA: TGTGCCAGCAGCTTAACTGCCACACTGAACACCGGGGAGCTGTTTTTT.

The chain links TRBV7-8 to TRBJ1-2, with D perhaps TRBD1 (6 bases). The CDR3 spans 13 residues. Trimming left V 3 bases short and J 8 bases short, with 13 bases between. Germline CDR1 is SGHVS and CDR2 is FQNEAQ. CDR3 coding DNA: TGTGCCAGCAGCTTCGCAGGGGCGGGAGGCTACACCTTC. As protein: CASSFAGAGGYTF.

The chain couples TRBV6-5 to TRBJ1-6; D remains ambiguous. The CDR3 contains 14 residues. V lost 6 bases and J 0 bases, leaving 6 bases between the germline ends. Germline V gene lookup returns CDR1 MNHEY and CDR2 SVGAGI. The CDR3 spells CASRGDSYNSPLHF. CDR3 sequence (DNA): TGTGCCAGCAGGGGAGACTCCTATAATTCACCCCTCCACTTT.

This clone was seen a single time. The chain recombines TRBV5-1 with TRBJ2-2; D is undetermined. This CDR3 comprises 15 residues. The V end was cut by 4 bases, the J end by 5 bases, with 15 bases between. In germline, CDR1 is SGHRS, CDR2 YFSETQ. This chain's CDR3 is CASSGTAQATGELFF. DNA of the CDR3: TGCGCCAGCAGCGGAACCGCGCAGGCTACCGGGGAGCTGTTTTTT.

The chain has TRBV6-1 and TRBJ1-1, with D maybe TRBD1 (5 bases). The CDR3 is 15 amino acids. The V and J ends lost 2 bases and 5 bases respectively, with 15 bases between them. The germline V gene encodes CDR1 MNHNS and CDR2 SASEGT. The CDR3 protein is CASSESENWGTEAFF. The CDR3 region has the DNA TGTGCCAGCAGTGAAAGTGAGAACTGGGGGACTGAAGCTTTCTTT.

The rearrangement uses TRBV5-4 and TRBJ1-4, with 9 bases identical to TRBD1. V lost 4 bases and J lost 6; bases outside the gene matches: 7. Germline lookup yields CDR1 SGHNT and CDR2 YYREEE (reference sequence). This CDR3 contains 15 residues. CDR3 sequence: CASSPPGTGYEKLFF. The CDR3 region has the DNA TGTGCCAGCAGCCCGCCCGGGACAGGGTATGAAAAACTGTTTTTT.

The chain combines TRBV7-3 with TRBJ2-7; D is unclear. CDR1 is SGHTA and CDR2 is FQGTGA in the germline V gene. The CDR3 runs to 13 residues. The germline V and J ends were trimmed by 2 bases and 3 bases, with 8 bases remaining between them. For the CDR3, the DNA is TGTGCCAGCAGCTTATTACCCCACTACGAGCAGTACTTC. It encodes CASSLLPHYEQYF.

This sequence joins TRBV4-3 and TRBJ2-2; 9 bases are a match to TRBD2. This CDR3 is 16 amino acids long. J gave up 6 bases and V 7 bases, and 12 bases lay outside the gene matches. Germline assignment: CDR1 LGHNA and CDR2 YSLEER. The CDR3 bases are TGCGCCAGCACATTGGTAGCGGGAGTATTTCCCGGGGAGCTGTTTTTT. Protein sequence: CASTLVAGVFPGELFF.

The V call is TRBV19, the J call TRBJ1-5, with D tentatively TRBD1 (5 bases). The germline CDR1 and CDR2 sequences are LNHDA and SQIVND (reference sequence). CDR3 length: 15 residues. V was shortened by 4 bases and J by 9 bases, with 19 bases between the two germline ends. This chain's CDR3 is CASSTPFDSQRPQHF. The CDR3 DNA is TGTGCCAGTAGTACCCCCTTTGACAGCCAGAGGCCCCAGCATTTT.